One sample yielded the 15 T cell receptor beta chains listed below, sequenced in a study of blood T cell repertoires in COVID-19. The data were produced by immunoSEQ multiplex PCR, yet TCRdb's version contains in-frame clones alone and is incomplete. The sample has around 70,000 clones, roughly 82% seen once. Sequenced sample: peripheral blood. These receptors came from a man aged 55-75 years with acute or convalescent COVID-19.

The chain recombines TRBV2 with TRBJ1-2, with D perhaps TRBD1 (5 bases). Between the trimmed V and J ends, which lost 2 bases and 4 bases, there was a span of 14 bases. Germline-derived CDR1 and CDR2 are SNHLY and FYNNEI. This CDR3 is 15 amino acids long. The chain's CDR3 is CASSESGGSSYGYTF. Written as DNA, the CDR3 is TGTGCCAGCAGTGAAAGCGGGGGTAGTAGCTATGGCTACACCTTC.

This clone was seen only a few times. This rearrangement joins TRBV10-1 to TRBJ1-2; 7 bases map to TRBD1. V dropped 5 bases and J dropped 8; count of bases not matched to a gene: 8. The CDR3 is made up of 13 amino acids. Germline CDR1 and CDR2: WNHNN and SYGVQD (reference sequence). DNA of the CDR3: TGCGCCAGCAGTCTTGACAGGGAACACGGCTACACCTTC. It is translated as CASSLDREHGYTF.

J is TRBJ1-6 and V is TRBV4-3; D uncertain. This CDR3 is 16 amino acids long. V dropped 0 bases and J dropped 7 bases, with 13 bases sitting between them. Per germline, CDR1 LGHNA and CDR2 YSLEER. CDR3 nucleotide sequence: TGCGCCAGCAGCCAAGATCACGGGGTACCCAATTCACCCCTCCACTTT. Protein sequence: CASSQDHGVPNSPLHF.

This chain connects TRBV11-3 to TRBJ2-5; a weak D match, TRBD2 (5 bases). Germline loops: CDR1 SGHNT, CDR2 YENEEA. Between the trimmed V and J ends, which lost 5 bases and 2 bases, there was a span of 12 bases. The CDR3 runs 14 residues. CDR3 DNA: TGTGCCAGCAGCCGAGCGGTACAACAAGAGACCCAGTACTTC. It yields the protein CASSRAVQQETQYF.

This clone appeared a single time. This rearrangement joins TRBV27 to TRBJ2-7, with 7 positions matching TRBD1. In germline, CDR1 is MNHEY, CDR2 SMNVEV (reference sequence). There are 14 residues in the CDR3. The junction had 3 bases not matched to a gene; V was cut back by 3 bases and J by 1 base. The CDR3 loop reads CASSFRQGSYEQYV. The CDR3 DNA reads TGTGCCAGCAGTTTCAGACAGGGTTCCTACGAGCAGTACGTC.

The chain is built from TRBV6-5 and TRBJ1-1, with 9 bases matching TRBD1. The CDR3 spans 12 residues. After removal of 11 bases from V and 3 bases from J, the junction contained 4 bases not matched to a gene. The germline CDR1 and CDR2 sequences are MNHEY and SVGAGI. For the CDR3, the DNA is TGTGCCGTAAGGACAGGGGACACTGAAGCTTTCTTT. It codes for CAVRTGDTEAFF.

V is TRBV15 and J is TRBJ2-7; D unclear. Per the germline V gene, CDR1 is LNHNV and CDR2 is YYDKDF (reference sequence). V lost 0 bases to trimming and J lost 3 bases, with 3 bases between them. The CDR3 sequence is 12 residues long. The CDR3 protein is CATSRDNYEQYF. The CDR3 bases are TGTGCCACCAGCAGAGACAACTACGAGCAGTACTTC.

V usage is TRBV9 and J usage is TRBJ2-2, with D perhaps matching TRBD2 (5 bases). Germline CDR1 and CDR2: SGDLS and YYNGEE. The CDR3 sequence is 15 residues long. Trimming removed 0 bases at V and 5 bases at J, with 11 bases between. CDR3 in DNA: TGTGCCAGCAGCGTAGAGGACTTGGGAACCGGGGAGCTGTTTTTT. Its protein is CASSVEDLGTGELFF.

This clone was seen only once. J is TRBJ1-5 and V is TRBV18; possible D gene TRBD1, 5 bases. V gave up 4 bases and J gave up 2 bases, with 12 bases separating them. The CDR3 loop spans 15 amino acids. Germline V gene sequence: CDR1 KGHSH, CDR2 LQKENI. For the CDR3, the DNA is TGTGCCAGCTCACGTCAGGGAACCGGCAATCAGCCCCAGCATTTT. Its protein product is CASSRQGTGNQPQHF.

The V gene is TRBV5-6, the J gene TRBJ1-5; TRBD1 is a possible D gene (6 bases). This CDR3 comprises 12 residues. The germline V and J ends were trimmed by 4 bases and 6 bases, with 8 bases remaining between them. Per germline, CDR1 SGHDT and CDR2 YYEEEE. CDR3 nucleotides: TGTGCCAGCAGCCTCAGGGGTCAGCCCCAGCATTTT. It encodes CASSLRGQPQHF.

The gene calls are TRBV4-1 and TRBJ2-5, with 10 bases that match TRBD2. The ends lost 1 base at V and 0 bases at J; junction bases unmatched: 11. Germline lookup yields CDR1 MGHRA and CDR2 YSYEKL. CDR3 length: 19 amino acids. The CDR3 bases are TGCGCCAGCAGCCAAGGTATGGCTAGCGGGGGCCGTTACCAAGAGACCCAGTACTTC. This gives the protein CASSQGMASGGRYQETQYF.

This clone was observed a single time. The chain employs TRBV4-3 and TRBJ2-1; 8 nucleotides match TRBD1. CDR3 length: 13 residues. V lost 3 bases, J lost 16 bases, and 11 bases stayed unmatched. Per the germline V gene, CDR1 is LGHNA and CDR2 is YSLEER. The CDR3 region is CASSQAPGQGIFF. DNA of the CDR3: TGCGCCAGCAGCCAGGCACCCGGACAGGGAATCTTCTTC.

In its sample, this clone was seen once. The rearrangement joins TRBV19 to TRBJ1-1; TRBD1 aligns across 7 bases. The CDR3 length is 15 residues. Germline V lookup: CDR1 LNHDA, CDR2 SQIVND (reference sequence). Trimming cost V 4 bases and J 1 base; bases outside gene matches: 6. This CDR3 reads CASSKGGQPNTEAFF. CDR3 nucleotides: TGTGCCAGTAGTAAGGGGGGACAGCCGAACACTGAAGCTTTCTTT.

The gene calls are TRBV2 and TRBJ2-2; tentative D call: TRBD1 (5 bases). V was trimmed by 6 bases and J by 6 bases, leaving 14 bases between them. CDR3 length: 14 residues. The germline gives CDR1 SNHLY, CDR2 FYNNEI. DNA of the CDR3: TGTGCCAGCAGCCTATCAGGGTTGCCCGGGGAGCTGTTTTTT. It specifies CASSLSGLPGELFF.

This clone has a single count. V and J are TRBV6-5 and TRBJ1-5; 8 positions agree with TRBD1. This CDR3 has 15 residues. V lost 6 bases and J lost 6; bases outside the gene matches: 10. Per the germline V gene, CDR1 is MNHEY and CDR2 is SVGAGI. This chain's CDR3 is CASRDRGKGSQPQHF. DNA of the CDR3: TGTGCCAGCAGAGACAGGGGCAAGGGCAGTCAGCCCCAGCATTTT.